This TCR beta chain was obtained from a study of cytomegalovirus exposure and HLA in healthy donors. Germline assignment: CDR1 SGHDT and CDR2 YYEEEE. This CDR3 contains 16 residues. It was with 60 Vbeta and 13 Jbeta primers that the PCR ran. TCRdb keeps only in-frame clones here, not all; method: immunoSEQ multiplex PCR. The top ten clones hold 3% of a sample with roughly 140,000 clones, about three fifths of them seen once. This chain joins TRBV5-6 and TRBJ2-5, with TRBD1 identical over 9 bases. The J call is in doubt because the DNA end fits TRBJ2-7 better. The TCR originated in a woman younger than 45 in good health and CMV-seropositive. The sample consisted of PBMCs. In nucleotides, the CDR3 is TGTGCCAGCAGCGCCCCACCGGGACAGGGTTCTTACGAGCAGTACTTC. This sequence encodes CASSAPPGQGSYEQYF.